This T cell receptor beta chain was sequenced in a study of cytomegalovirus exposure and HLA in healthy donors (TCRdb year 2017). For the wider study: A later analysis indicated that the roughly 130 validation repertoires were generated on the platform also employed for the approximately 700 repertoires of the first cohort. The study was designed to test whether signatures of past pathogen exposure could be identified by cataloging public T cell receptors. Besides the first cohort of under 700 subjects, a separate validation cohort made up of over 95 different subjects was used. To predict cytomegalovirus infection status, the study brought together high-throughput TCR immunosequencing, statistical association of individual TCRs with disease status, and machine learning.

The method behind the library was the immunoSEQ multiplex PCR assay. Concerning the study's data processing: A statistical classification framework was developed to diagnose cytomegalovirus status using the catalog of TCR beta chain sequences. Entries here come from immuneACCESS through TCRdb and include only in-frame sequences with V and J called. Some clones fail to appear in such tables; in the studies checked, an unresolved V gene covers under half of the shortfall, and the cause of the remainder is unknown. That table is the source of V, J and clone size, and D and trimming were worked out from the DNA. For this sample there are approximately 71,000 clones; around 90% appear just once. Around 3% of the sample is taken by the ten largest. The donors belonged to the validation cohort of approximately 130 subjects, which was separate from the roughly 670-subject first cohort. This clone was counted a few times. It lacks a known antigen. No qualities accompany the bases; no much larger clone lies one base away.

General findings and caveats noted by the study authors: The study gave a list of over 150 TCR beta chains associated with cytomegalovirus. The authors suggested that the approach could potentially be extended to other disease states and immunological phenotypes. Most TCR sequences were seen in very few donors, while some public TCRs were found in many individuals. Subsequent analysis determined that TCRs grouped into clusters in the first cohort also showed a tendency toward co-occurrence across the 130 or so validation repertoires, and 90% to 95% of cluster scores exceeded 0. A few of the identified cytomegalovirus-associated TCR beta chains were confirmed in vitro to be specific for cytomegalovirus antigens. In both the original and validation cohorts, the classifier was reported to diagnose cytomegalovirus status with high specificity and sensitivity. A later analysis lacked HLA typing for the validation cohort, so it scored co-occurrence in that cohort across all 120 or so repertoires.

CDR1 and CDR2 are read off the germline V gene (reference sequence) as SEHNR and FQNEAQ. V is cut back by 5 bases and J by 3 bases, with 2 bases in the junction unmatched. The CDR3 covers 13 residues, taking in both the cysteine and the phenylalanine. Just the 39-base CDR3 DNA is kept, in frame starting at base 1. The source of this sequence is a man aged 18 to 29 in good health and CMV-seronegative. Specimen: PBMCs. The chain is made from TRBV7-9 and TRBJ2-7; 9 bases in the junction line up with TRBD1. Here is the DNA: TGTGCCAGCAGCACGACAGGGGGCTACGAGCAGTACTTC. The encoded protein is CASSTTGGYEQYF. The CDR3, completed at both ends by the reference TRBV7-9 and TRBJ2-7 genes, gives the full variable domain DTGVSQNPRHKITKRGQNVTFRCDPISEHNRLYWYRQTLGQGPEFLTYFQNEAQLEKSRLLSDRFSAERPKGSFSTLEIQRTEQGDSAMYLCASSTTGGYEQYFGPGTRLTVT.